The subject of this entry is one T cell receptor beta chain. Its antigen is undetermined. Treatment specified: 15 to 20 received Ad26.COV2.S at low or high dose, single or two shots; about 5 received placebo; per-sample allocation not given. All samples were drawn on day 63, counting from the first vaccine or placebo injection. This sample stems from a study of Ad26.COV2.S vaccination and SARS-CoV-2 variants. Study-wide results and limits: People who got the vaccine had more spike-specific TCR breadth than people who got placebo. Placebo and vaccine recipients had non-spike TCR breadth that was similar.

Sequenced by immunoSEQ multiplex PCR; TCRdb stores in-frame clones only, minus some. Here the sample spans about 680,000 clones, roughly 90% being singletons. V dropped 0 bases and J dropped 3 bases, with 15 bases sitting between them. This CDR3 is built from 18 residues. From germline, CDR1 is SGHAT and CDR2 FQNNGV. This TCR derives from a person between 18 and 65 years old who received the Ad26.COV2.S COVID-19 vaccine or a placebo. This chain connects TRBV11-2 to TRBJ2-6, with D possibly being TRBD1 (5 bases). This specimen was peripheral blood, taken in a trial of Ad26.COV2.S vaccine versus placebo. The CDR3 region has the DNA TGTGCCAGCAGCTTAGATTACGTGGGCACAGGTGGGGCCAACGTCCTGACTTTC. Translating gives CASSLDYVGTGGANVLTF.